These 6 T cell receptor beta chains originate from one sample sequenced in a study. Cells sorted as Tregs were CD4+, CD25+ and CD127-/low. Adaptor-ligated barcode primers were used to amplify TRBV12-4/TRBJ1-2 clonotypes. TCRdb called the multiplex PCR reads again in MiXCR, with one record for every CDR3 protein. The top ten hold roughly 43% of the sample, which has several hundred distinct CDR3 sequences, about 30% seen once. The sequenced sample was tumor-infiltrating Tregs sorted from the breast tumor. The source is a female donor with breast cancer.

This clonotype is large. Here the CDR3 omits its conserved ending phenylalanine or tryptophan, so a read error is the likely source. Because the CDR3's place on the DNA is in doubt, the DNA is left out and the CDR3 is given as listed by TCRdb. Here the CDR3 reads CASSLDRVETTL. This rearrangement joins TRBV12-3 or TRBV12-4 to TRBJ1-2. From its first to its last residue, the CDR3 has 12 amino acids.

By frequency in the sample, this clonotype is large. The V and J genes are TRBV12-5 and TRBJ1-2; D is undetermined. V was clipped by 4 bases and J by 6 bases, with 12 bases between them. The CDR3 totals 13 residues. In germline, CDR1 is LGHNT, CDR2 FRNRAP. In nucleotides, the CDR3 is TGTGCTAGTGGTTGGAGCCACGCGGATGGCTACACCTTC. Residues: CASGWSHADGYTF. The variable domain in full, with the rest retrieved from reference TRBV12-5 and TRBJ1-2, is DARVTQTPRHKVTEMGQEVTMRCQPILGHNTVFWYRQTMMQGLELLAYFRNRAPLDDSGMPKDRFSAEMPDATLATLKIQPSEPRDSAVYFCASGWSHADGYTFGSGTRLTVV.

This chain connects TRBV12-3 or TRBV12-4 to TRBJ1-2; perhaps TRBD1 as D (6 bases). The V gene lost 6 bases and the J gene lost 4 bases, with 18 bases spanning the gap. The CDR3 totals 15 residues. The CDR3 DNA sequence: TGTGCCAGCAGCCGCTCCCAGGACAGTCTCTATGGCTACACCTTC. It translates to CASSRSQDSLYGYTF.

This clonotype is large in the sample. The chain's CDR3 is CASSSTGRYGYTF. The CDR3, as DNA: TGTGCCAGCAGTTCGACAGGGCGCTATGGCTACACCTTC. V gene TRBV12-3 or TRBV12-4 combines with J gene TRBJ1-2; 7 nucleotides line up with TRBD1. The CDR3 extends over 13 amino acids. Trimming removed 4 bases from V and 4 bases from J; junction bases left unmatched: 3.

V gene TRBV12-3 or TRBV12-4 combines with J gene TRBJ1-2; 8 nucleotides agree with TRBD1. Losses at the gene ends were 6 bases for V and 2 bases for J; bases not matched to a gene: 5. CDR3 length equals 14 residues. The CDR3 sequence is CASSNRQGNYGYTF. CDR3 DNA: TGTGCCAGCAGCAACCGACAGGGGAACTATGGCTACACCTTC.

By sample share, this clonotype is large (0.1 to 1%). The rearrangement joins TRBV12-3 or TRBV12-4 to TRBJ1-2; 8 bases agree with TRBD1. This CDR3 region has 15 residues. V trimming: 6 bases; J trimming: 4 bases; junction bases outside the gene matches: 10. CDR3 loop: CASRARDRNSYGYTF. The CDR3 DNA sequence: TGTGCCAGCAGAGCCCGGGACAGGAATTCCTATGGCTACACCTTC.